The entry below gives a single T cell receptor (beta chain) sequence along with its context. What it binds is unknown. The sample belongs to a study of cytomegalovirus exposure and HLA in healthy donors. In the study overall: Out of 398 genotyped donors, about 76% belonged to the Caucasian-associated ancestry cluster.

This CDR3 contains 14 residues. The V and J ends lost 4 bases and 5 bases, in that order; junction bases with no gene match: 3. Germline V CDR1 and CDR2: MNHEY, SMNVEV (reference sequence). Nominally healthy donors provided the samples, though records likely missed some immune exposures. Broader study findings: A later examination showed that TCR association rates differed by HLA locus, with DRB1 most and HLA-C fewest.

The PCR contained 60 Vbeta and 13 Jbeta primers. The protocol was immunoSEQ multiplex PCR, while the TCRdb copy is restricted to in-frame clones and leaves out a portion. The table shows around 49,000 clones, with around three quarters occurring only once. The specimen was PBMCs. J is TRBJ1-5 and V is TRBV27; 9 bases agree with TRBD1. The receptor was isolated from a man between 25 and 39 years old in good health and CMV-seropositive. The CDR3 sequence: CASSSRQGDQPQHF. CDR3 DNA: TGTGCCAGCAGTTCAAGACAGGGGGATCAGCCCCAGCATTTT.